Below are 14 T cell receptor beta chains sequenced from a single sample in a study of PD-1 blockade in classical Hodgkin lymphoma. Some clones are missing from TCRdb's copy, which holds only in-frame ones; the method was immunoSEQ multiplex PCR. Of some 50,000 clones listed, 73% are singletons. Every one of the patients relapsed after autologous stem cell transplantation (brentuximab vedotin exposure was variable). The sequences come from peripheral blood mononuclear cells (PBMCs), collected at baseline. These receptors were collected from a human donor with classical Hodgkin lymphoma.

J is TRBJ2-3 and V is TRBV5-1, with 11 bases that match TRBD2. J lost 3 bases, V lost 5 bases, and 20 bases had no gene match. The germline gives CDR1 SGHRS, CDR2 YFSETQ. The CDR3 contains 20 residues. The CDR3 reads CASSSSARPTLAGGTDTQYF. For the CDR3, the DNA is TGCGCCAGCAGTTCCTCGGCCCGCCCTACCCTAGCGGGGGGTACAGATACGCAGTATTTT.

This chain joins TRBV5-1 and TRBJ2-7; weak D call: TRBD1 (7 bases). Trimming removed 2 bases at V and 2 bases at J, with 11 bases between. Per the germline V gene, CDR1 is SGHRS and CDR2 is YFSETQ. This CDR3 has 14 residues. CDR3 in amino acids: CASSLQGTPYEQYF. CDR3 DNA sequence: TGCGCCAGCAGCTTACAGGGGACTCCCTACGAGCAGTACTTC. The full variable domain, with the rest looked up from reference TRBV5-1 and TRBJ2-7, is KAGVTQTPRYLIKTRGQQVTLSCSPISGHRSVSWYQQTPGQGLQFLFEYFSETQRNKGNFPGRFSGRQFSNSRSEMNVSTLELGDSALYLCASSLQGTPYEQYFGPGTRLTVT.

This clone was seen a few times. The gene calls are TRBV19 and TRBJ1-5, with a weak D call TRBD1 (6 bases). Trimming took 4 bases from V and 7 from J, leaving 14 bases between them. CDR3 length: 14 amino acids. Germline values: CDR1 LNHDA, CDR2 SQIVND (reference sequence). The CDR3 is CASSTGTRGQPQHF. The DNA for the CDR3 is TGTGCCAGTAGTACGGGGACAAGGGGACAGCCCCAGCATTTT.

V usage is TRBV19 and J usage is TRBJ2-7, with 9 bases matching TRBD1. The trim removed 2 bases at V and 2 bases at J, leaving 4 bases unmatched. This CDR3 has 15 residues. CDR1 and CDR2 from the germline V gene are LNHDA and SQIVND (reference sequence). The DNA of the CDR3 is TGTGCCAGTAGTATAAACAGGGGGCAAACCTACGAGCAGTACTTC. Amino acids: CASSINRGQTYEQYF.

This clone was picked up a small number of times. This rearrangement joins TRBV10-3 to TRBJ2-2; 12 nucleotides align to TRBD2. CDR1 ENHRY and CDR2 SYGVKD come from the germline V gene. The J segment lost 5 bases and the V segment lost 4 bases, leaving 2 bases of the junction unmatched. The CDR3 length is 15 residues. This CDR3 reads CAISGLAGETGELFF. In DNA form, the CDR3 reads TGTGCCATCAGTGGACTAGCGGGAGAAACCGGGGAGCTGTTTTTT.

The genes are TRBV19 and TRBJ2-4, with D possibly being TRBD1 (7 bases). The length of the CDR3 is 12 residues. Germline CDR1 LNHDA, CDR2 SQIVND (reference sequence). Trimming removed 6 bases at V and 6 bases at J, with 9 bases between. CDR3 nucleotide sequence: TGTGCCAGTAGCCAGGGGGGAAACATTCAGTACTTC. This translates into CASSQGGNIQYF. The whole variable domain, filled in from reference TRBV19 and TRBJ2-4, reads DGGITQSPKYLFRKEGQNVTLSCEQNLNHDAMYWYRQDPGQGLRLIYYSQIVNDFQKGDIAEGYSVSREKKESFPLTVTSAQKNPTAFYLCASSQGGNIQYFGAGTRLSVL.

The V call is TRBV2, the J call TRBJ2-5; TRBD2 is a possible D gene (5 bases). The CDR3 has 14 residues. Trimming stripped 3 bases from V and 2 bases from J, with 10 bases between. Germline CDR1 SNHLY, CDR2 FYNNEI. CDR3 loop: CASSDPGMQETQYF. Written as DNA, the CDR3 is TGTGCCAGCAGTGACCCGGGGATGCAAGAGACCCAGTACTTC.

The V gene is TRBV18, the J gene TRBJ1-1, with D unclear. Deletions cut 3 bases from V and 1 base from J, with 9 bases between. CDR1 and CDR2 (germline): KGHSH, LQKENI. The CDR3 extends over 14 amino acids. CDR3 nucleotide sequence: TGTGCCAGCTCACCCACAAATGGGAACACTGAAGCTTTCTTT. Translating gives CASSPTNGNTEAFF.

The rearrangement links TRBV18 to TRBJ2-6; unclear D gene. V was clipped by 1 base and J by 0 bases, with 7 bases between them. This CDR3 spans 16 amino acids. CDR1 is KGHSH and CDR2 is LQKENI in the germline V gene. The CDR3 region has the DNA TGTGCCAGCTCACCACTTATCAGCTCTGGGGCCAACGTCCTGACTTTC. Translated: CASSPLISSGANVLTF.

This clone was found once. This chain connects TRBV7-2 to TRBJ2-7; 8 bases are shared with TRBD2. The CDR3 length is 16 residues. Germline CDR1 and CDR2: SGHTA and FQGNSA. The J segment lost 5 bases and the V segment lost 4 bases, leaving 13 bases of the junction unmatched. In DNA form, the CDR3 reads TGTGCCAGCAGCTCTCGTAGGGTAGCGGGGTCCCACGAGCAGTACTTC. It codes for CASSSRRVAGSHEQYF.

The chain combines TRBV23-1 with TRBJ2-3; D possibly corresponds to TRBD1 (5 bases). TRBV23-1 is an ORF for which the function is uncertain. The CDR3 is made up of 16 amino acids. The V and J ends lost 3 bases and 2 bases respectively, with 15 bases between them. The CDR3 DNA reads as TGCGCCAGCAGTCATCCAGACAGAAACTTCACAGATACGCAGTATTTT. Its translation is CASSHPDRNFTDTQYF.

V is TRBV7-9 and J is TRBJ2-7; 7 positions match TRBD1. This CDR3 spans 15 amino acids. Germline V lookup: CDR1 SEHNR, CDR2 FQNEAQ (reference sequence). The V gene end was trimmed by 5 bases and the J gene end by 0 bases; junction bases not matched to a gene: 7. The CDR3 coding sequence is TGTGCCAGCAGCCCCCAGGGGGTCCACTCCTACGAGCAGTACTTC. This codes for CASSPQGVHSYEQYF.

A few counts support this clone. V and J are TRBV6-5 and TRBJ1-6; D is ambiguous. The CDR3 runs 12 residues. Trimming pared 8 bases from V and 10 bases from J, leaving 12 bases between. CDR1 is MNHEY and CDR2 is SVGAGI in the germline V gene. This CDR3 reads CASGRGGSPLHF. The CDR3 DNA sequence: TGTGCCAGCGGGCGGGGAGGATCACCCCTCCACTTT.

This clone has just a few counts. The chain links TRBV19 to TRBJ2-7, with 10 bases lining up with TRBD2. This CDR3 spans 14 amino acids. Germline assignment: CDR1 LNHDA and CDR2 SQIVND (reference sequence). The ends lost 3 bases at V and 3 bases at J; junction bases unmatched: 2. CDR3 sequence: CASSIGTSVYEQYF. CDR3 DNA: TGTGCCAGTAGTATTGGGACTAGCGTCTACGAGCAGTACTTC.